This T cell receptor (beta chain) appears in the sequencing data of a study of blood T cell repertoires in COVID-19. The V gene end was trimmed by 2 bases and the J gene end by 7 bases; junction bases not matched to a gene: 5. The CDR3 totals 13 residues. CDR1 is ENHRY and CDR2 is SYGVKD in the germline V gene. TCRdb's table, derived via immunoSEQ multiplex PCR, lists solely in-frame clones and lacks some. The sample carries approximately 210,000 clones, roughly 86% recorded once. The rearrangement uses TRBV10-3 and TRBJ2-7, with TRBD2 matching 7 bases. This receptor was identified in a woman in her thirties or forties with acute or convalescent COVID-19. Material for sequencing was peripheral blood. The CDR3 DNA follows: TGTGCCATCAGTGAGGAGCGGGGATCAGAGCAGTACTTC. It specifies CAISEERGSEQYF.